The next 21 T cell receptor beta chains were all read from a single sample in a study of glioma-infiltrating T cells. TCR alpha and beta CDR3 regions were amplified from RNA using iRepertoire nested multiplex PCR. TCRdb ran MiXCR on the multiplex PCR reads and lists one entry per CDR3 protein. The repertoire holds about 89,000 distinct CDR3 sequences, less than 30% seen once, with 6.7% in the top ten. Sequencing input: glioma tissue, nonneoplastic brain tissue, or PBMCs (not recorded which). These receptors were obtained from a human donor with low-grade glioma or glioblastoma, undergoing nonglioma brain surgery, or in good health (not recorded which).

This clonotype was seen ten or more times. The rearrangement joins TRBV11-3 to TRBJ2-3; maybe TRBD1 (5 bases). Trimming pared 1 base from V and 2 bases from J, leaving 7 bases between. Germline CDR1 reads SGHNT; CDR2 reads YENEEA. The CDR3 runs to 14 residues. CDR3 region: CASSLGGLTDTQYF. The CDR3 DNA reads TGTGCCAGCAGCTTAGGGGGCCTCACAGATACGCAGTATTTT.

This clonotype was observed many times. V gene TRBV18 combines with J gene TRBJ2-7; D ambiguous. The CDR3 sequence is 12 residues long. Trimming cost V 5 bases and J 2 bases, with 7 bases left between them. Germline CDR1 reads KGHSH; CDR2 reads LQKENI. CDR3 amino acids: CASSVDPYEQYF. CDR3 DNA sequence: TGTGCCAGCTCAGTAGACCCCTACGAGCAGTACTTC.

The V gene is TRBV2, the J gene TRBJ2-2, with TRBD2 matching 8 bases. V lost 4 bases and J lost 7; bases outside the gene matches: 5. This CDR3 has 14 amino acids. The germline V gene encodes CDR1 SNHLY and CDR2 FYNNEI. The CDR3 region has the DNA TGTGCCAGCAGTGGAGCGGGAGCAGGCGGGGAGCTGTTTTTT. Residues: CASSGAGAGGELFF.

As to this clonotype: This may arise from a read error, as a much more abundant clone is one base away. The chain is built from TRBV7-9 and TRBJ2-3; TRBD2 is a possible D gene (5 bases). Germline V gene lookup returns CDR1 SEHNR and CDR2 FQNEAQ (reference sequence). Deletions cut 1 base from V and 0 bases from J, with 11 bases between. The CDR3 contains 16 residues. The CDR3 DNA reads as TGTGCCAGCAGCTTAGGCGGGTGGCGAAGCACAGATACGCAGTATTTT. Its translation: CASSLGGWRSTDTQYF. The whole variable domain, remainder taken from reference TRBV7-9 and TRBJ2-3, is DTGVSQNPRHKITKRGQNVTFRCDPISEHNRLYWYRQTLGQGPEFLTYFQNEAQLEKSRLLSDRFSAERPKGSFSTLEIQRTEQGDSAMYLCASSLGGWRSTDTQYFGPGTRLTVL.

This clonotype turned up a few times. The genes are TRBV9 and TRBJ2-7; 8 bases map to TRBD2. Trimming cost V 4 bases and J 4 bases; bases outside gene matches: 10. Per the germline V gene, CDR1 is SGDLS and CDR2 is YYNGEE. This CDR3 comprises 15 residues. CDR3 residues: CASSPGGGSSYEQYF. Here the CDR3 DNA reads TGTGCCAGCAGCCCGGGGGGGGGGTCCTCTTACGAGCAGTACTTC.

This clonotype came up many times. The CDR3 is CASSSLTYEQYF. The CDR3 DNA reads TGTGCCAGCAGCTCTCTTACCTACGAGCAGTACTTC. The J gene is TRBJ2-7, the V gene TRBV7-6, with D hard to call. Germline loops: CDR1 SGHVS, CDR2 FNYEAQ. The CDR3 has 12 residues. Trimming pared 4 bases from V and 2 bases from J, leaving 6 bases between. Full variable domain (outside the CDR3, taken from reference TRBV7-6 and TRBJ2-7): GAGVSQSPRYKVTKRGQDVALRCDPISGHVSLYWYRQALGQGPEFLTYFNYEAQQDKSGLPNDRFSAERPEGSISTLTIQRTEQRDSAMYRCASSSLTYEQYFGPGTRLTVT.

This clonotype was seen more than once but under ten times. Since a much larger clone is just one base distant, this may be a read error. The chain is built from TRBV6-2 or TRBV6-3 and TRBJ2-7; D remains ambiguous. The germline CDR1 and CDR2 sequences are MNHEY and SVGEGT. This CDR3 spans 13 amino acids. This chain's CDR3 is CASSYPNRDEQCF. The CDR3 DNA follows: TGTGCCAGCAGTTACCCCAATAGAGACGAGCAGTGCTTC.

This chain connects TRBV2 to TRBJ2-3; 11 nucleotides align to TRBD2. The length of the CDR3 is 16 residues. Germline V gives CDR1 SNHLY, CDR2 FYNNEI. J lost 0 bases, V lost 5 bases, and 4 bases had no gene match. The CDR3 coding sequence is TGTGCCAGCAGTTCTCGACTAGCGGGGAGCACAGATACGCAGTATTTT. Translated, it gives CASSSRLAGSTDTQYF.

Notes on this clonotype: This may stem from a read error, because a much larger clone lies one nucleotide away. The rearrangement joins TRBV2 to TRBJ1-2; D ambiguous. Germline-derived CDR1 and CDR2 are SNHLY and FYNNEI. Between the trimmed V and J ends, which lost 4 bases and 8 bases, there was a span of 14 bases. There are 13 residues in the CDR3. CDR3: CASSVLRREGYTF. The CDR3 bases are TGTGCCAGCAGTGTATTGCGACGGGAAGGCTACACCTTC. Complete variable domain (other parts from reference TRBV2 and TRBJ1-2): EPEVTQTPSHQVTQMGQEVILRCVPISNHLYFYWYRQILGQKVEFLVSFYNNEISEKSEIFDDQFSVERPDGSNFTLKIRSTKLEDSAMYFCASSVLRREGYTFGSGTRLTVV.

A remark on this clonotype: A much larger clonotype is one base distant, so this may be a read error. This rearrangement joins TRBV3-1 to TRBJ1-6, with 9 nucleotides matching TRBD1. Germline V gives CDR1 LGHDT, CDR2 YNNKEL (reference sequence). This CDR3 comprises 14 residues. In DNA, the CDR3 is TGTGCCAGCAGCCCGTACAGGGACAGGGCACCCCTCTACTTT. Its translation is CASSPYRDRAPLYF.

The V call is TRBV29-1, the J call TRBJ2-3; no firm D call. This CDR3 is 10 amino acids long. Germline loops: CDR1 SQVTM, CDR2 ANQGSEA. V was trimmed by 8 bases and J by 7 bases, leaving 10 bases between them. The DNA of the CDR3 is TGCAGCCATGCTGAGAATACGCAGTATTTT. It codes for CSHAENTQYF.

The chain is built from TRBV5-1 and TRBJ2-5, with D unclear. The CDR3 spans 15 residues. CDR1 is SGHRS and CDR2 is YFSETQ in the germline V gene. Trimming pared 7 bases from V and 0 bases from J, leaving 16 bases between. The CDR3 is CASAFYDPHQETQYF. The CDR3 DNA is TGCGCCAGCGCCTTCTACGATCCCCACCAAGAGACCCAGTACTTC.

This clonotype was counted only a few times. CDR3 nucleotides: TGCGCCAGCAGCCAAGTGGGGGGACCGAACACTGAAGCTTTCTTT. Residues: CASSQVGGPNTEAFF. The chain carries TRBV4-1 and TRBJ1-1, with a weak D call TRBD1 (5 bases). V lost 1 base to trimming and J lost 1 base, with 10 bases between them. CDR3 length equals 15 residues. CDR1 and CDR2 (germline): MGHRA, YSYEKL.

This rearrangement joins TRBV6-9 to TRBJ2-1, with 9 bases that match TRBD2. The CDR3 runs 18 residues. Germline V gene lookup returns CDR1 MNHGY and CDR2 SVAAGI. V gave up 3 bases and J gave up 7 bases; unmatched junction bases: 16. The CDR3 sequence: CASSYEGRVAGEGNEQFF. CDR3 coding DNA: TGTGCCAGCAGTTACGAAGGCCGCGTAGCGGGGGAGGGGAATGAGCAGTTCTTC.

In the case of this clonotype: A much larger clonotype is one base distant, so this may be a read error. The J gene is TRBJ2-1, the V gene TRBV4-1; 8 bases line up with TRBD2. Germline-derived CDR1 and CDR2 are MGHRA and YSYEKL. The V and J ends lost 3 bases and 16 bases, in that order; junction bases with no gene match: 17. The CDR3 loop spans 15 amino acids. The CDR3 DNA reads TGCGCCAGCAGCCACCCTGAGGAGCGGGAGTATCACGATTTCTTC. Translation: CASSHPEEREYHDFF.

This clonotype has a count of ten or more. The chain combines TRBV6-1 with TRBJ1-1, with 8 bases aligning to TRBD1. J gave up 4 bases and V 5 bases, and 12 bases lay outside the gene matches. Germline V lookup: CDR1 MNHNS, CDR2 SASEGT. This CDR3 contains 16 residues. This CDR3 reads CASSYHTNRGSTEAFF. The CDR3 coding sequence is TGTGCCAGCAGTTATCATACTAACAGGGGGAGCACTGAAGCTTTCTTT.

The chain recombines TRBV7-9 with TRBJ2-1; unclear D gene. Germline-derived CDR1 and CDR2 are SEHNR and FQNEAQ (reference sequence). This CDR3 is 12 amino acids long. The ends were cut back, 6 bases at V and 4 bases at J, with 7 bases in the middle. The CDR3 region has the DNA TGTGCCAGCAGTCATACTTACAATGAGCAGTTCTTC. This gives the protein CASSHTYNEQFF.

As concerns this clonotype: A read error is possible here, since a much larger clone lies one base away. The V call is TRBV7-6, the J call TRBJ1-4, with 7 bases identical to TRBD1. There are 15 residues in the CDR3. Germline assignment: CDR1 SGHVS and CDR2 FNYEAQ. CDR3 nucleotide sequence: TGTGCCAGCAGCAGAAACAGGGGCACTAGTGAAAAACTGTTTTTT. This sequence encodes CASSRNRGTSEKLFF.

This clonotype was seen many times. The rearrangement uses TRBV6-1 and TRBJ1-5, with TRBD1 identical over 7 bases. J lost 7 bases, V lost 5 bases, and 8 bases had no gene match. This CDR3 spans 14 amino acids. Germline assignment: CDR1 MNHNS and CDR2 SASEGT. The CDR3 sequence is CASSQQGSGQPQHF. In nucleotides, the CDR3 is TGTGCCAGCAGTCAACAGGGGTCCGGGCAGCCCCAGCATTTT.

This clonotype was counted a few times. A single base separates this from a much larger clone, so it may be a read error. V usage is TRBV18 and J usage is TRBJ2-5; D gene ambiguous. This CDR3 contains 11 residues. CDR1 and CDR2 from the germline V gene are KGHSH and LQKENI. The germline V and J ends were trimmed by 10 bases and 5 bases, with 11 bases remaining between them. CDR3 residues: CANSQDETQYF. CDR3 bases: TGTGCCAACTCCCAGGACGAGACCCAGTACTTC.

The sample holds many counts of this clonotype. The CDR3 here is CASSYAPGRTYEQYF. DNA of the CDR3: TGTGCCAGCAGTTACGCGCCTGGGCGAACCTACGAGCAGTACTTC. The V gene is TRBV6-2 or TRBV6-3, the J gene TRBJ2-7, with no clear D. There are 15 residues in the CDR3. The V gene lost 2 bases and the J gene lost 2 bases, with 13 bases spanning the gap. Germline CDR1 reads MNHEY; CDR2 reads SVGEGT.